This T cell receptor beta chain was profiled in a study of control samples from healthy donors and cancer patients. Measured with immunoSEQ multiplex PCR; TCRdb has only the in-frame clones, and not every one. The sample has some 150,000 clones; around 94% are singletons. This sequence was found in a man aged 40-49 years in good health. The sample was blood.

The chain's CDR3 is CASSTRDDPNNEQFF. The CDR3 DNA is TGTGCCAGCAGTACCCGGGACGACCCGAACAATGAGCAGTTCTTC. This sequence joins TRBV6-5 and TRBJ2-1; either TRBD1 or TRBD2 may fit D (5 bases each). The CDR3 sequence is 15 residues long. The ends were cut back, 5 bases at V and 5 bases at J, with 16 bases in the middle. CDR1 MNHEY and CDR2 SVGAGI come from the germline V gene.